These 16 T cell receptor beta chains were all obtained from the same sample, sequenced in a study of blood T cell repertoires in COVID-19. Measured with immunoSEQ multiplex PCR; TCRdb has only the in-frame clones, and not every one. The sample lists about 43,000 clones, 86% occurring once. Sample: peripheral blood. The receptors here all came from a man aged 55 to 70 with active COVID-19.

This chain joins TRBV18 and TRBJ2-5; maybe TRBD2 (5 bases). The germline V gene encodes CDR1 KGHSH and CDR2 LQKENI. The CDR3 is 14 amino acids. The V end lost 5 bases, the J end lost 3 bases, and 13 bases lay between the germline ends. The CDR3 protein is CASSALVGEETQYF. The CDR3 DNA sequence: TGTGCCAGCTCAGCACTAGTGGGAGAAGAGACCCAGTACTTC.

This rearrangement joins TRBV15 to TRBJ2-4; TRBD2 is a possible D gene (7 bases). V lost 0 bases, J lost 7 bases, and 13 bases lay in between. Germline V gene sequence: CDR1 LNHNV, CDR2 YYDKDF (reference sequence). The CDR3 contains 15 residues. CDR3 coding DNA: TGTGCCACCAGCAGAGATCTAGGGAGGGGGAACATTCAGTACTTC. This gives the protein CATSRDLGRGNIQYF.

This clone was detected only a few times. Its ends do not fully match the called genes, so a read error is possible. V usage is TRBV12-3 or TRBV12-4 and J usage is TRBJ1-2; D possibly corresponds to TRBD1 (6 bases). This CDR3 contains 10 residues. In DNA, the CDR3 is TGTGCCAGCAGTTTAGACAGGGCCCGCTTC. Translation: CASSLDRARF.

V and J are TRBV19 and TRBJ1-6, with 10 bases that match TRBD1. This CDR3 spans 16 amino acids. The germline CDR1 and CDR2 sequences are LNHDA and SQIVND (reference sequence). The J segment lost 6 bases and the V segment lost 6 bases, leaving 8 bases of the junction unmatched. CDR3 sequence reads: CASSARDRGSNSPLHF. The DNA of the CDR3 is TGTGCCAGTAGCGCCCGGGACAGGGGTTCTAATTCACCCCTCCACTTT.

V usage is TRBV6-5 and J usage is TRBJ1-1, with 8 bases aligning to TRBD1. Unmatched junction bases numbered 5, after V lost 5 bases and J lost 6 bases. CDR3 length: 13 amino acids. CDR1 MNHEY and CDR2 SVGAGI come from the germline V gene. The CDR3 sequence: CASSRSGGPEAFF. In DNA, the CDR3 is TGTGCCAGCAGTCGGTCAGGGGGCCCTGAAGCTTTCTTT.

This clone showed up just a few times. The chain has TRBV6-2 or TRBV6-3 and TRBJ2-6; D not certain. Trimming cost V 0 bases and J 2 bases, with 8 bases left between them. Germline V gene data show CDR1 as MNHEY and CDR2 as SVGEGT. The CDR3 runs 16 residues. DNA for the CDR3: TGTGCCAGCAGTTACTCGTCTGAGGCTGGGGCCAACGTCCTGACTTTC. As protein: CASSYSSEAGANVLTF.

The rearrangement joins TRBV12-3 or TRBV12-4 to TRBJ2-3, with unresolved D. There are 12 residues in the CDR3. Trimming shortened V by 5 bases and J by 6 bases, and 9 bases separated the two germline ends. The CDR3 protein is CASSRSRDTQYF. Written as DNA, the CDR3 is TGTGCCAGCAGTCGCTCTAGGGATACGCAGTATTTT.

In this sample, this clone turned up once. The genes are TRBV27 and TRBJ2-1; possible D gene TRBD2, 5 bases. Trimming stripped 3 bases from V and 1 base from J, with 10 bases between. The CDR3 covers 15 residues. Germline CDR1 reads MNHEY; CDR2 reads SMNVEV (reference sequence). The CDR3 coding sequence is TGTGCCAGCAGTTTTAGCGTAACTTCCTACAATGAGCAGTTCTTC. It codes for CASSFSVTSYNEQFF.

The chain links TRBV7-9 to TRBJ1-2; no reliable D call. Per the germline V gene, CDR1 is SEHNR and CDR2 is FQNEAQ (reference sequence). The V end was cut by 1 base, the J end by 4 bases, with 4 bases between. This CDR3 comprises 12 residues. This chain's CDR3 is CASSLESYGYTF. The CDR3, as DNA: TGTGCCAGCAGCTTAGAGAGCTATGGCTACACCTTC.

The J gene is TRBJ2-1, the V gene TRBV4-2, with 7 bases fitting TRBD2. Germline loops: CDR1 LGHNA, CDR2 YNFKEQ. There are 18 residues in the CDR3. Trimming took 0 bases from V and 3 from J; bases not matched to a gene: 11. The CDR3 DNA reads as TGTGCCAGCAGCCAAGATCGAGGCGGGCCGGGGGGCTACAATGAGCAGTTCTTC. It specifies CASSQDRGGPGGYNEQFF.

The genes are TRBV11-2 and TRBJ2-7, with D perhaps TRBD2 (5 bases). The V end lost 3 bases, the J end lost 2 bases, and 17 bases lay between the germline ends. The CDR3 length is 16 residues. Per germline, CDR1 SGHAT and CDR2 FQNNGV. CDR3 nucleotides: TGTGCCAGCAGCTTTGATATGGAGGAACTCCCCTACGAGCAGTACTTC. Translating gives CASSFDMEELPYEQYF.

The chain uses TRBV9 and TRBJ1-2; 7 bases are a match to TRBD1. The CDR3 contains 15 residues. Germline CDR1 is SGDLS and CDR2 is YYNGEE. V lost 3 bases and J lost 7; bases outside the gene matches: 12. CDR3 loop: CASSARYDRAGGYTF. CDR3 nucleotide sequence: TGTGCCAGCAGCGCACGATATGACAGGGCGGGTGGCTACACCTTC.

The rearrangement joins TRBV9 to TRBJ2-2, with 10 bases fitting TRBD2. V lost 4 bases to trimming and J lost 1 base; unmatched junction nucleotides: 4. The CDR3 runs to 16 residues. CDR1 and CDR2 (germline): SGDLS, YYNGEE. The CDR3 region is CASSIASGGNTGELFF. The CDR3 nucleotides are TGTGCCAGCAGCATCGCTAGCGGGGGGAACACCGGGGAGCTGTTTTTT.

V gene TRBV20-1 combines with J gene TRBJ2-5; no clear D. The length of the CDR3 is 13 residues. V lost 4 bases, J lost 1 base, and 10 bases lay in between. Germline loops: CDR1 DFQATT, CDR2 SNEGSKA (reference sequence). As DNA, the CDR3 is TGCAGTGCTATTGATCGCAGCCAAGAGACCCAGTACTTC. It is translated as CSAIDRSQETQYF.

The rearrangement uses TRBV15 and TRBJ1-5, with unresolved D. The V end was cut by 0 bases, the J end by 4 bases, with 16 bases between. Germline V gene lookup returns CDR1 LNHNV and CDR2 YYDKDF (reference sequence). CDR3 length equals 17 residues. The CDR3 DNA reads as TGTGCCACCAGCAGAGATTGGCTCACAGAGTTTAATCAGCCCCAGCATTTT. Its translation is CATSRDWLTEFNQPQHF.

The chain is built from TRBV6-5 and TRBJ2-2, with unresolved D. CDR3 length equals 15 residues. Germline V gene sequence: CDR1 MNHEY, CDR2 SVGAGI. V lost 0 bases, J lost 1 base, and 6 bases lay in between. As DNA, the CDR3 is TGTGCCAGCAGTTACTCACCAGGGAACACCGGGGAGCTGTTTTTT. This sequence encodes CASSYSPGNTGELFF.